These T cell receptor beta chains were read from a single sample in a study of blood T cell repertoires in COVID-19. The assay was immunoSEQ multiplex PCR, and TCRdb's table has in-frame clones only and misses some. The sample has roughly 250,000 clones; approximately 81% are singletons. The sequencing input was peripheral blood. Receptor source: a woman in her fifties or sixties with active or convalescent COVID-19. CDR3s include the opening cysteine and the closing phenylalanine or tryptophan. D genes are given only for firm matches. Size is omitted from some rows. Given values are once, few, many or a class for expanded clones.

D	J	size	V	DNA	CDR3
NA	TRBJ2-7	NA	TRBV14	TGTGCCAGCAGCCAAGCAATTCGGGGTGTCTCCTACGAGCAGTACTTC	CASSQAIRGVSYEQYF
TRBD1	TRBJ2-2	NA	TRBV5-5	TGTGCCAGCAGCCTTAGCCCGACAGGGCCCTCAAGGGGGGAGCTGTTTTTT	CASSLSPTGPSRGELFF
NA	TRBJ1-1	NA	TRBV2	TGTGCCAGCAGTGTGGGGGGGGACACTGAAGCTTTCTTT	CASSVGGDTEAFF
NA	TRBJ2-2	NA	TRBV6-1	TGTGCCAGCAGTGAAGCAGGGGCCGGGGAGCTGTTTTTT	CASSEAGAGELFF
NA	TRBJ1-6	NA	TRBV6-4	TGTGCCAGCGCAGAGGTCTATAATTCACCCCTCCACTTT	CASAEVYNSPLHF
TRBD1	TRBJ2-7	NA	TRBV19	TGTGCCAGTAGAACGTCAGGGGGCCCAAGCTCCTACGAGCAGTACTTC	CASRTSGGPSSYEQYF
TRBD2	TRBJ2-7	NA	TRBV10-3	TGTGCCCACCGAGGAGCGGGGGACGAGCAGTACTTC	CAHRGAGDEQYF
NA	TRBJ1-2	NA	TRBV21-1	TGTGCCAGAGGGAGCTATGGCTACACCTTC	CARGSYGYTF
NA	TRBJ2-2	NA	TRBV7-3	TGTGCCAGCAGCTTAAAGTCAGGGTCCACCGGGGAGCTGTTTTTT	CASSLKSGSTGELFF
NA	TRBJ2-5	NA	TRBV2	TGTGCCAGCAGAGCGATCCCAGGGGAGGAGACCCAGTACTTC	CASRAIPGEETQYF
NA	TRBJ1-1	NA	TRBV27	TGTGCCAGCAGTTTAATAAGGCAGACAGAAGCTTTCTTT	CASSLIRQTEAFF
NA	TRBJ1-5	NA	TRBV18	TGTGCCAGCTCACCACCGCTGGGTAGCAGCAATCAGCCCCAGCATTTT	CASSPPLGSSNQPQHF
TRBD1	TRBJ1-5	NA	TRBV28	TGTGCCAGCAGTTTAGTGACAGGGGTTCAGCCCCAGCATTTT	CASSLVTGVQPQHF
TRBD1	TRBJ1-2	NA	TRBV27	TGTGCCAGCAGTCTGCCAGGGGGCGCGGGGGGCTACACCTTC	CASSLPGGAGGYTF
TRBD2	TRBJ2-2	NA	TRBV3-1/TRBV3-2	TGTGCCAGCAGCCAAAGGAGTCGGGAGGGGCCGGGCACCGGGGAGCTGTTTTTT	CASSQRSREGPGTGELFF
NA	TRBJ1-6	NA	TRBV18	TGTGCCAGCTCTAGCGCGGTATACAATTCACCCCTCCACTTT	CASSSAVYNSPLHF
TRBD1	TRBJ1-2	NA	TRBV6-5	TGTGCCAGCAGACTGAGACAGGGCCGTGGCTACACCTTC	CASRLRQGRGYTF
TRBD1	TRBJ2-7	NA	TRBV5-1	TGCGCCAGCAGCCGGGACAGCTACGAGCAGTACTTC	CASSRDSYEQYF
TRBD2	TRBJ2-2	NA	TRBV11-3	TGTGCCAGCAGCTTAGACCCCCGACGGGCCAGCGGGGGGGACACCGGGGAGCTGTTTTTT	CASSLDPRRASGGDTGELFF
TRBD1	TRBJ2-5	NA	TRBV18	TGTGCCAGCTCACTAAGACAGGGGACGCAAGAGACCCAGTACTTC	CASSLRQGTQETQYF
TRBD1	TRBJ1-2	NA	TRBV28	TGTGCCAGCAGTTCCCCGGACAGGGTAAATGGCTACACCTTC	CASSSPDRVNGYTF
NA	TRBJ1-6	NA	TRBV6-5	TGTGCCAGCAGTTACTCTCAGGGTGGACAGTCACCCCTCCACTTT	CASSYSQGGQSPLHF
NA	TRBJ2-3	NA	TRBV7-9	TGTGCCAGCAGCCTCCCCTCAGATACGCAGTATTTT	CASSLPSDTQYF
TRBD2	TRBJ2-1	NA	TRBV30	TGTGCCTGGAGTGTACTAAGCGGGGGTCGATCTGAGCAGTTCTTC	CAWSVLSGGRSEQFF
NA	TRBJ1-3	NA	TRBV2	TGTGCCAGCAGTGTCAGGGGTTCTGGAAACACCATATATTTT	CASSVRGSGNTIYF
NA	TRBJ1-6	many	TRBV2	TGTGCCAGCAGCACCAGAGAAGGGGCGAATTCACCCCTCCACTTT	CASSTREGANSPLHF
TRBD1	TRBJ2-7	NA	TRBV6-5	TGTGCCAGCAGCGAGGGACAGGGGGGATACGAGCAGTACTTC	CASSEGQGGYEQYF
NA	TRBJ1-3	NA	TRBV5-5	TGTGCCAGCAGCTTGCAATCCAGGGCCGGAAACACCATATATTTT	CASSLQSRAGNTIYF
TRBD1	TRBJ1-1	few	TRBV9	TGTGCCAGCAGCGCGTACAGGGGAAGGACCACTGAAGCTTTCTTT	CASSAYRGRTTEAFF
NA	TRBJ1-1	NA	TRBV27	TGTGCCAGCAATTCCCCAGGGGCCCAGCGGGGGAACACTGAAGCTTTCTTT	CASNSPGAQRGNTEAFF
NA	TRBJ2-7	NA	TRBV30	TGTGCCTGGAGTGTTGAGTCGGGAACAGTGTACTTC	CAWSVESGTVYF
NA	TRBJ2-7	NA	TRBV5-1	TGCGCCAGCAGCTTGGACATGTACGAGCAGTACTTC	CASSLDMYEQYF
TRBD1	TRBJ2-5	NA	TRBV9	TGTGCCAGCAGCGTAGGGGCAGGGGGCAATGGGGAGACCCAGTACTTC	CASSVGAGGNGETQYF
NA	TRBJ1-2	NA	TRBV15	TGTGCCACCAGCAGAGTTCCCTTTAGATCTAACTATGGCTACACCTTC	CATSRVPFRSNYGYTF
TRBD2	TRBJ2-3	NA	TRBV7-8	TGTGCCAGCAGCCAATTATCGCGGGGAGGGGGCACAGATACGCAGTATTTT	CASSQLSRGGGTDTQYF
TRBD1	TRBJ2-7	NA	TRBV5-5	TGTGCCAGCAGCGTGGGGGACAGCCCCTACGAGCAGTACTTC	CASSVGDSPYEQYF
NA	TRBJ2-3	NA	TRBV7-8	TGTGCCAGCAGCTGGGAGGTCGGCACAGATACGCAGTATTTT	CASSWEVGTDTQYF
NA	TRBJ2-1	NA	TRBV7-2	TGTGCCAGCAGCTTAGTGGCGGGGGCCCGGGGAAATGAGCAGTTCTTC	CASSLVAGARGNEQFF
TRBD1	TRBJ2-7	once	TRBV29-1	TGCAGCGTTGAAGGGGGGACAGGGAGACTCTACGAGCAGTACTTC	CSVEGGTGRLYEQYF
NA	TRBJ1-1	NA	TRBV15	TGTGCCACCAGCAGAGAGCGAAGGGAGCGGGGGGAAGCTTTCTTT	CATSRERRERGEAFF
NA	TRBJ2-7	NA	TRBV19	TGTGCCAGTAGTATAGGCGGTTACGAGCAGTACTTC	CASSIGGYEQYF
TRBD2	TRBJ2-7	NA	TRBV10-2	TGCGCCAGCACTTTCGGGGGGGCTGACGAGCAGTACTTC	CASTFGGADEQYF
TRBD2	TRBJ2-7	few	TRBV6-5	TGTGCCAGCAGTTACAAACTAGCGGGTATCTACGAGCAGTACTTC	CASSYKLAGIYEQYF
TRBD2	TRBJ2-3	NA	TRBV7-2	TGTGCCAGCAGCTTAGCGCCCCTAGCGGTCACAGATACGCAGTATTTT	CASSLAPLAVTDTQYF
NA	TRBJ1-4	few	TRBV7-6	TGTGCCAGCAGCTTAAACCCAGGGATTCGTGTTGAAAAACTGTTTTTT	CASSLNPGIRVEKLFF